The 8 T cell receptor beta chains listed next were all sequenced from one sample in a study of T-cell reconstitution after alpha-beta-depleted transplantation in children. The TCRbeta library was prepared with unique molecular identifiers. TCRdb re-called the PCR reads through MiXCR, storing one row per CDR3 protein. The sample holds approximately 220,000 distinct CDR3 sequences, approximately 15% seen once. Specimen: PBMCs, mostly from graft donor cells, collected 360 days after TCRalphabeta/CD19-depleted stem cell transplant. The receptors derive from a male patient aged 2-10 years who had a stem cell transplant for acute lymphoblastic leukemia, so the T cells may come from the graft donor.

A few counts support this clonotype. J is TRBJ1-2 and V is TRBV5-1; D possibly corresponds to TRBD1 (5 bases). Trimming removed 0 bases from V and 2 bases from J, with 8 bases in between. This CDR3 has 14 amino acids. Germline V lookup: CDR1 SGHRS, CDR2 YFSETQ. For the CDR3, the DNA is TGCGCCAGCAGCTTGGCCGGGGGAAACTATGGCTACACCTTC. Protein: CASSLAGGNYGYTF.

At least ten counts were recorded for this clonotype. The chain recombines TRBV18 with TRBJ2-1; TRBD2 matches 11 bases. The CDR3 is made up of 16 amino acids. CDR1 KGHSH and CDR2 LQKENI come from the germline V gene. Losses at the gene ends were 4 bases for V and 0 bases for J; bases not matched to a gene: 2. The CDR3 is CASSLAGGSSYNEQFF. The CDR3 bases are TGTGCCAGCTCACTAGCGGGGGGGAGCTCCTACAATGAGCAGTTCTTC. Full variable domain (missing parts from reference TRBV18 and TRBJ2-1): NAGVMQNPRHLVRRRGQEARLRCSPMKGHSHVYWYRQLPEEGLKFMVYLQKENIIDESGMPKERFSAEFPKEGPSILRIQQVVRGDSAAYFCASSLAGGSSYNEQFFGPGTRLTVL.

This clonotype was found a few times. This rearrangement joins TRBV12-3 or TRBV12-4 to TRBJ2-7; D is perhaps TRBD2 (7 bases). The CDR3 is 14 residues long. V was cut by 6 bases and J by 2 bases, with 14 bases left in between. CDR3 nucleotide sequence: TGTGCCAGCAGCTCGGGGGGCCCTACCTACGAGCAGTACTTC. It codes for CASSSGGPTYEQYF.

The V call is TRBV7-9, the J call TRBJ2-7, with D hard to call. V was cut by 4 bases and J by 3 bases, with 10 bases left in between. The CDR3 spans 13 residues. CDR1 and CDR2 from the germline V gene are SEHNR and FQNEAQ (reference sequence). The CDR3 coding sequence is TGTGCCAGCAGCTCCCCGCCCAGCTACGAGCAGTACTTC. The encoded protein is CASSSPPSYEQYF. The full variable domain, with the rest looked up from reference TRBV7-9 and TRBJ2-7, is DTGVSQNPRHKITKRGQNVTFRCDPISEHNRLYWYRQTLGQGPEFLTYFQNEAQLEKSRLLSDRFSAERPKGSFSTLEIQRTEQGDSAMYLCASSSPPSYEQYFGPGTRLTVT.

Remarks on this clonotype: One end of the junction does not line up with germline, which may come from a read error. This rearrangement joins TRBV5-4 to TRBJ2-1, with D unresolved. The CDR3 is made up of 15 amino acids. CDR1 and CDR2 from the germline V gene are SGHNT and YYREEE (reference sequence). The CDR3 DNA is TGTGCCAGCAGCCCTACAGTTACCTCCGACAATGAGCAGTTCTTC. It codes for CASSPTVTSDNEQFF. The variable domain in full, completed from reference TRBV5-4 and TRBJ2-1, reads ETGVTQSPTHLIKTRGQQVTLRCSSQSGHNTVSWYQQALGQGPQFIFQYYREEENGRGNFPPRFSGLQFPNYSSELNVNALELDDSALYLCASSPTVTSDNEQFFGPGTRLTVL.

J is TRBJ2-7 and V is TRBV20-1; 8 positions match TRBD1. In germline, CDR1 is DFQATT, CDR2 SNEGSKA (reference sequence). The V segment lost 5 bases and the J segment 2 bases; nucleotides outside the gene matches: 5. This CDR3 is 13 amino acids long. The CDR3 DNA is TGCAGTGCTGGAAGGACAGGGCCCTACGAGCAGTACTTC. Translated: CSAGRTGPYEQYF.

A few counts support this clonotype. The chain uses TRBV27 and TRBJ2-1; 10 nucleotides match TRBD2. The CDR3 runs 14 residues. Germline V gives CDR1 MNHEY, CDR2 SMNVEV (reference sequence). After removal of 6 bases from V and 6 bases from J, the junction contained 5 bases not matched to a gene. In nucleotides, the CDR3 is TGTGCCAGCAGCGAACTAGCGGGACTCAATGAGCAGTTCTTC. Protein sequence: CASSELAGLNEQFF.

Many counts were recorded for this clonotype. V is TRBV5-5 and J is TRBJ1-1; perhaps TRBD1 as D (5 bases). Deletions cut 4 bases from V and 3 bases from J, with 19 bases between. In germline, CDR1 is SGHKS, CDR2 YYEKEE (reference sequence). The CDR3 covers 16 residues. The CDR3 protein is CASSVSVGGIYTEAFF. The CDR3 DNA reads as TGTGCCAGCAGCGTATCCGTTGGGGGGATTTACACTGAAGCTTTCTTT.